This T cell receptor beta chain was sequenced in a study of T-cell reconstitution after alpha-beta-depleted transplantation in children. CDR1 and CDR2 from the germline V gene are SGHTA and FQGNSA. V shed 5 bases and J 1 base; nucleotides not matched to a gene: 7. CDR3 length: 15 amino acids. Preparation of the TCRbeta library involved a method that used unique molecular identifiers. TCRdb analysed the PCR reads with MiXCR anew, one entry per CDR3 protein. The repertoire has some 350,000 distinct CDR3 sequences, about 9.3% of them found once; the top ten carry 2% to 2.5%. In its sample, this clonotype was seen many times.

This TCR was sampled from a human donor who donated a stem cell graft to a child with acute lymphoblastic leukemia. V is TRBV7-2 and J is TRBJ2-7; 8 bases fit TRBD1. Specimen: PBMCs from the stem cell graft donor, collected from the stem cell graft. CDR3 nucleotides: TGTGCCAGCAGCGAACCGGGACAGGTGTCCTACGAGCAGTACTTC. It encodes CASSEPGQVSYEQYF.